One and the same sample provided the 19 T cell receptor beta chains below, sequenced in a study of Tregs in tolerant kidney transplant recipients. The protocol was immunoSEQ multiplex PCR, while the TCRdb copy is restricted to in-frame clones and leaves out a portion. The sample consists of some 68,000 clones, over 80% of them appearing once. Sequencing input: CD4+ T cells from blood. The source is a human donor in good health.

This clone was seen more than once but under ten times. The chain is built from TRBV14 and TRBJ1-2; no clear D. CDR3 length: 14 residues. Trimming cost V 4 bases and J 3 bases, with 12 bases left between them. Germline V gene data show CDR1 as SGHDN and CDR2 as FVKESK. CDR3 bases: TGTGCCAGCAGCCCCCTTCAACGAGACTATGGCTACACCTTC. Protein: CASSPLQRDYGYTF.

The gene calls are TRBV27 and TRBJ1-1, with D tentatively TRBD1 (5 bases). Trimming took 5 bases from V and 5 from J, leaving 18 bases between them. This CDR3 contains 15 residues. Germline V gene lookup returns CDR1 MNHEY and CDR2 SMNVEV (reference sequence). CDR3 sequence (DNA): TGTGCCAGCAGTGCCCCCCCAGGGCGCGAAACTGAAGCTTTCTTT. Translated: CASSAPPGRETEAFF.

This clone is medium-sized (0.01 to 0.1%) in the sample. This chain joins TRBV11-2 and TRBJ1-2, with 11 positions matching TRBD1. Germline CDR1 reads SGHAT; CDR2 reads FQNNGV. The CDR3 runs 14 residues. J was trimmed by 8 bases and V by 5 bases; bases with no gene match: 7. In DNA, the CDR3 is TGTGCCAGCAGCCTGTGGGACAGGGGGAGCGGCTACACCTTC. Protein sequence: CASSLWDRGSGYTF.

The chain combines TRBV18 with TRBJ2-7, with 8 bases lining up with TRBD1. The CDR3 runs to 14 residues. Trimming at V came to 1 base and at J to 5 bases, leaving 4 bases not matched to a gene. From germline, CDR1 is KGHSH and CDR2 LQKENI. The CDR3 nucleotides are TGTGCCAGCTCACCACGGCAGGGGGCTCACGAGCAGTACTTC. It encodes CASSPRQGAHEQYF.

This clone appeared a single time. This chain connects TRBV11-3 to TRBJ2-2, with TRBD1 identical over 7 bases. CDR3 length equals 16 residues. Germline loops: CDR1 SGHNT, CDR2 YENEEA. V trimming: 5 bases; J trimming: 0 bases; junction bases outside the gene matches: 6. The CDR3 DNA is TGTGCCAGCAGCCAGGGGACAGACGCGAACACCGGGGAGCTGTTTTTT. This encodes CASSQGTDANTGELFF.

This chain uses TRBV6-5 with TRBJ2-7; no firm D call. The CDR3 runs to 15 residues. CDR1 is MNHEY and CDR2 is SVGAGI in the germline V gene. V shed 8 bases and J shed 0 bases, with 17 bases lying between them. CDR3 amino acids: CASRINTDPSYEQYF. The CDR3 DNA reads as TGTGCCAGCCGGATCAATACCGATCCCTCCTACGAGCAGTACTTC.

The V and J genes are TRBV29-1 and TRBJ2-5; no firm D call. V was pared by 6 bases and J by 0 bases, with 5 bases between. Germline CDR1 SQVTM, CDR2 ANQGSEA. The CDR3 runs 11 residues. Written as DNA, the CDR3 is TGCAGCGTCAAGAACCAAGAGACCCAGTACTTC. Its translation: CSVKNQETQYF. Based on the CDR3 plus reference TRBV29-1 and TRBJ2-5, the full variable domain is SAVISQKPSRDICQRGTSLTIQCQVDSQVTMMFWYRQQPGQSLTLIATANQGSEATYESGFVIDKFPISRPNLTFSTLTVSNMSPEDSSIYLCSVKNQETQYFGPGTRLLVL.

The chain carries TRBV7-2 and TRBJ2-5, with D possibly being TRBD1 or TRBD2 (5 bases each). Judging by the DNA end, TRBJ2-7 fits better; the J call may be wrong. Germline values: CDR1 SGHTA, CDR2 FQGNSA. The CDR3 totals 13 residues. CDR3 coding DNA: TGTGCCAGCAGCTGGGACCCCTCCTACGAGCAGTACTTC. This sequence encodes CASSWDPSYEQYF.

The chain recombines TRBV7-2 with TRBJ1-2; 9 bases are shared with TRBD1. V shed 4 bases and J 8 bases; nucleotides not matched to a gene: 14. Per the germline V gene, CDR1 is SGHTA and CDR2 is FQGNSA. The CDR3 sequence is 16 residues long. CDR3 nucleotide sequence: TGTGCCAGCAGCTCCCGACAGGGGGGGGGTCTGCGAGGCTACACCTTC. Amino acid sequence: CASSSRQGGGLRGYTF.

V and J are TRBV5-1 and TRBJ1-1; D ambiguous. Germline V gene data show CDR1 as SGHRS and CDR2 as YFSETQ. Trimming pared 4 bases from V and 3 bases from J, leaving 13 bases between. The CDR3 is 14 amino acids. The CDR3 protein is CASSRVRGDTEAFF. The CDR3 DNA follows: TGCGCCAGCAGCCGGGTGCGTGGGGACACTGAAGCTTTCTTT.

The V and J genes are TRBV27 and TRBJ2-7; maybe TRBD1 (7 bases). The germline gives CDR1 MNHEY, CDR2 SMNVEV (reference sequence). The CDR3 sequence is 17 residues long. V was trimmed by 5 bases and J by 2 bases, leaving 22 bases between them. CDR3 DNA sequence: TGTGCCAGCAGTGGCTGGGGGTCCGCAGGGGGGACCTACGAGCAGTACTTC. This encodes CASSGWGSAGGTYEQYF.

The rearrangement links TRBV27 to TRBJ2-7; TRBD2 matches 11 bases. The CDR3 has 16 amino acids. The germline CDR1 and CDR2 sequences are MNHEY and SMNVEV (reference sequence). Trimming took 6 bases from V and 5 from J; bases not matched to a gene: 12. The CDR3 DNA reads as TGTGCCAGCAGGCCTGACCCCGGGACTAGCGGCCACGAGCAGTACTTC. Amino acid sequence: CASRPDPGTSGHEQYF.

The CDR3 sequence is CASRRSGNIQYF. The CDR3, as DNA: TGTGCCAGCAGGAGGTCAGGAAACATTCAGTACTTC. This chain links TRBV6-6 with TRBJ2-4, with unresolved D. Germline V gives CDR1 MNHNY, CDR2 SVGAGI (reference sequence). Trimming removed 6 bases from V and 6 bases from J, with 9 bases in between. The CDR3 loop spans 12 amino acids.

This rearrangement joins TRBV9 to TRBJ1-4, with a tentative D call TRBD1 (6 bases). CDR1 SGDLS and CDR2 YYNGEE come from the germline V gene. V lost 0 bases to trimming and J lost 8 bases, with 11 bases between them. This CDR3 is built from 14 residues. The CDR3 protein is CASSVGGLGEKLFF. DNA for the CDR3: TGTGCCAGCAGCGTAGGGGGGCTTGGGGAAAAACTGTTTTTT.

In this sample, this clone turned up a few times. The J gene is TRBJ2-1, the V gene TRBV27; D remains unclear. V lost 8 bases, J lost 0 bases, and 11 bases lay in between. The germline gives CDR1 MNHEY, CDR2 SMNVEV (reference sequence). The CDR3 is 14 amino acids. The CDR3 is CASPKHRSYNEQFF. The CDR3 nucleotides are TGTGCCAGCCCCAAGCACCGCTCCTACAATGAGCAGTTCTTC.

The J gene is TRBJ2-1, the V gene TRBV9, with 9 bases aligning to TRBD1. V lost 7 bases, J lost 7 bases, and 9 bases stayed unmatched. The CDR3 is 14 residues long. Germline CDR1 SGDLS, CDR2 YYNGEE. This chain's CDR3 is CASGGQGWVNEQFF. Here the CDR3 DNA reads TGTGCCAGCGGAGGACAGGGGTGGGTAAATGAGCAGTTCTTC.

The gene calls are TRBV5-1 and TRBJ2-2, with 10 bases that match TRBD2. The CDR3 has 17 amino acids. J was trimmed by 1 base and V by 1 base; bases with no gene match: 4. CDR1 is SGHRS and CDR2 is YFSETQ in the germline V gene. The CDR3 DNA sequence: TGCGCCAGCAGCTTGTCACCTAGCGGGAGGAACACCGGGGAGCTGTTTTTT. As protein: CASSLSPSGRNTGELFF.

This rearrangement joins TRBV6-8 to TRBJ1-4, with D possibly TRBD1 on 6 matching bases. Trimming removed 6 bases from V and 8 bases from J, with 22 bases in between. CDR1 MNHGY and CDR2 SAAAGT come from the germline V gene. CDR3 length: 16 amino acids. CDR3 protein: CASSPLSGGGVEKLFF. DNA for the CDR3: TGTGCCAGCAGCCCTCTCTCCGGAGGGGGAGTGGAAAAACTGTTTTTT.

This chain links TRBV19 with TRBJ2-1; 8 bases agree with TRBD1. Unmatched junction bases numbered 13, after V lost 5 bases and J lost 4 bases. The CDR3 runs 17 residues. CDR1 is LNHDA and CDR2 is SQIVND in the germline V gene (reference sequence). As DNA, the CDR3 is TGTGCCAGTAGTCCCCGTACCGGGACAGGTCCTTACAATGAGCAGTTCTTC. Its translation is CASSPRTGTGPYNEQFF.